This TCR beta chain is drawn from a study of cytomegalovirus exposure and HLA in healthy donors. Findings and limits, study-wide: HLA restriction was apparent for most CMV-associated TCR beta chains in a later analysis. TCR beta V- and J-gene trimming was later associated with a missense DCLRE1C variant.

This clone was seen only a few times. Its specificity is not known. It was with 60 Vbeta and 13 Jbeta primers that the PCR ran. Assay used: immunoSEQ multiplex PCR; TCRdb lists only in-frame clones, some missing. Seen here are under 200,000 clones, roughly 88% observed once, and the top ten hold roughly 9.3%. Germline loops: CDR1 SGHNT, CDR2 YYREEE (reference sequence). The junction had 7 bases not matched to a gene; V was cut back by 1 base and J by 4 bases. The length of the CDR3 is 15 residues. Material: PBMCs. This chain links TRBV5-4 with TRBJ2-7; 8 nucleotides agree with TRBD1. This receptor was taken from a man aged 18 to 30 in good health and CMV-seropositive. For the CDR3, the DNA is TGTGCCAGCAGCTTGCGGGACAGGATAACATACGAGCAGTACTTC. Its protein product is CASSLRDRITYEQYF.